Each of the 16 T cell receptor beta chains below was sequenced from the same sample in a study of cytomegalovirus exposure and HLA in healthy donors. The PCR was carried out with 60 Vbeta primers and 13 Jbeta primers. TCRdb's table, derived via immunoSEQ multiplex PCR, lists solely in-frame clones and lacks some. Found here are around 130,000 clones, about four fifths of them singletons; the top ten hold 5.3%. Sequenced: PBMCs. The receptors originated from a young man in good health and CMV-seronegative.

Worth noting for this clone: This CDR3 is also generated by other DNA sequences in the sample. The V call is TRBV28, the J call TRBJ1-2; D unclear. CDR3 length: 11 residues. The germline V gene encodes CDR1 MDHEN and CDR2 SYDVKM. The V end lost 4 bases, the J end lost 2 bases, and 2 bases lay between the germline ends. In DNA form, the CDR3 reads TGTGCCAGCAGTTCGAACTATGGCTACACCTTC. Amino acid sequence: CASSSNYGYTF.

The count of this clone is one. CDR3 amino acids: CASRRGKNTGELFF. Written as DNA, the CDR3 is TGTGCCAGCCGACGCGGGAAGAACACCGGGGAGCTGTTTTTT. The V gene is TRBV6-5, the J gene TRBJ2-2; a possible D gene is TRBD2 (6 bases). Germline-derived CDR1 and CDR2 are MNHEY and SVGAGI. The CDR3 runs to 14 residues. V lost 8 bases and J 1 base, leaving 11 bases between the germline ends.

This chain connects TRBV9 to TRBJ1-1; D is unresolved. CDR3 length equals 15 residues. The germline gives CDR1 SGDLS, CDR2 YYNGEE. Trimming removed 0 bases at V and 6 bases at J, with 15 bases between. In DNA form, the CDR3 reads TGTGCCAGCAGCGTAGGCGACACGGTGGTGGCTGAAGCTTTCTTT. The encoded protein is CASSVGDTVVAEAFF.

V usage is TRBV4-2 and J usage is TRBJ2-7, with 10 nucleotides matching TRBD2. V lost 2 bases and J lost 1; bases outside the gene matches: 2. CDR3 length: 15 residues. Germline V gives CDR1 LGHNA, CDR2 YNFKEQ. The CDR3 coding sequence is TGTGCCAGCAGCCAACAAGCGGGAGGGTCCTACGAGCAGTACTTC. Translated: CASSQQAGGSYEQYF.

The chain carries TRBV6-1 and TRBJ1-3, with 9 bases identical to TRBD1. J gave up 0 bases and V 5 bases, and 2 bases lay outside the gene matches. Per the germline V gene, CDR1 is MNHNS and CDR2 is SASEGT. CDR3 size: 15 residues. The CDR3 DNA follows: TGTGCCAGCAGTCGGACAGGGGTCTCTGGAAACACCATATATTTT. Protein product: CASSRTGVSGNTIYF.

The chain is built from TRBV7-2 and TRBJ2-5, with a possible D match to TRBD1 (6 bases). The V end lost 5 bases, the J end lost 4 bases, and 17 bases lay between the germline ends. This CDR3 spans 15 amino acids. From germline, CDR1 is SGHTA and CDR2 FQGNSA. The CDR3 DNA follows: TGTGCCAGCAGCCTCTTCCGACAGGTGGGAGAGACCCAGTACTTC. Translation gives CASSLFRQVGETQYF. The full variable domain, completed using reference TRBV7-2 and TRBJ2-5, is GAGVSQSPSNKVTEKGKDVELRCDPISGHTALYWYRQSLGQGLEFLIYFQGNSAPDKSGLPSDRFSAERTGGSVSTLTIQRTQQEDSAVYLCASSLFRQVGETQYFGPGTRLLVL.

The chain carries TRBV5-3 and TRBJ1-2; a possible D gene is TRBD1 (5 bases). TRBV5-3 is reported as an ORF; its role is uncertain. The CDR3 runs to 17 residues. The V end lost 3 bases, the J end lost 2 bases, and 20 bases lay between the germline ends. CDR3 loop: CARSSLAVTAKNYGYTF. The CDR3 coding sequence is TGTGCCAGAAGCTCACTAGCCGTGACAGCCAAGAACTATGGCTACACCTTC.

This chain joins TRBV28 and TRBJ1-1; TRBD1 is a possible D gene (6 bases). The CDR3 is 13 residues long. V lost 5 bases to trimming and J lost 14 bases, with 21 bases between them. Germline V gene data show CDR1 as MDHEN and CDR2 as SYDVKM. CDR3 sequence (DNA): TGTGCCAGCAGTCCCCTTTACAGGGCGGGCGGATTCTTT. Translation: CASSPLYRAGGFF.

This chain joins TRBV6-5 and TRBJ2-3; TRBD2 matches 14 bases. CDR3 length equals 16 residues. V lost 2 bases to trimming and J lost 9 bases; unmatched junction nucleotides: 7. The germline V gene has CDR1 MNHEY and CDR2 SVGAGI. This CDR3 reads CASSYGTSGGGVTQYF. Here the CDR3 DNA reads TGTGCCAGCAGTTACGGGACTAGCGGGGGAGGAGTGACGCAGTATTTT.

This rearrangement joins TRBV29-1 to TRBJ1-5, with unresolved D. Germline CDR1 SQVTM, CDR2 ANQGSEA. V was cut by 1 base and J by 5 bases, with 9 bases left in between. There are 13 residues in the CDR3. The CDR3: CSVEVVADQPQHF. DNA for the CDR3: TGCAGCGTTGAAGTTGTCGCAGATCAGCCCCAGCATTTT.

This clone was counted a few times. The chain recombines TRBV15 with TRBJ2-2; possibly TRBD1 for D (6 bases). Trimming took 1 base from V and 3 from J, leaving 6 bases between them. Germline V gene lookup returns CDR1 LNHNV and CDR2 YYDKDF (reference sequence). The CDR3 runs to 14 residues. The CDR3 nucleotides are TGTGCCACCAGCAGAGGACAGGACACCGGGGAGCTGTTTTTT. It is translated as CATSRGQDTGELFF.

J is TRBJ2-3 and V is TRBV5-1; D not certain. V lost 0 bases and J 5 bases, leaving 7 bases between the germline ends. The CDR3 runs 13 residues. Germline CDR1 is SGHRS and CDR2 is YFSETQ. The CDR3 DNA is TGCGCCAGCAGCTTGGGAGTCGGAGATACGCAGTATTTT. Protein: CASSLGVGDTQYF.

This chain links TRBV5-4 with TRBJ2-7; D possibly corresponds to TRBD1 (5 bases). Trimming pared 4 bases from V and 3 bases from J, leaving 14 bases between. The CDR3 has 14 residues. Germline values: CDR1 SGHNT, CDR2 YYREEE (reference sequence). DNA of the CDR3: TGTGCCAGCAGCACCGGACAAGATGTCTACGAGCAGTACTTC. Encoded protein: CASSTGQDVYEQYF.

V is TRBV28 and J is TRBJ1-6, with a possible D match to TRBD1 (6 bases). Trimming left V 4 bases short and J 3 bases short, with 16 bases between. The CDR3 length is 17 residues. The V gene's germline CDR1 is MDHEN and CDR2 SYDVKM. The CDR3 nucleotides read TGTGCCAGCAGTTATGGGGCGGGAGGGGGCTATAATTCACCCCTCCACTTT. Its protein product is CASSYGAGGGYNSPLHF.

The chain recombines TRBV4-3 with TRBJ1-6, with D hard to call. CDR1 and CDR2 from the germline V gene are LGHNA and YSLEER. The CDR3 spans 14 residues. Deletions cut 0 bases from V and 13 bases from J, with 13 bases between. The CDR3 region is CASSQDHDTYPLHF. The CDR3 region has the DNA TGCGCCAGCAGCCAAGATCACGACACCTACCCCCTCCACTTT.

The chain links TRBV14 to TRBJ1-1, with 8 positions matching TRBD1. With 4 bases clipped from V and 0 bases from J, the junction kept 7 bases outside the gene matches. Germline V CDR1 and CDR2: SGHDN, FVKESK. This CDR3 spans 16 amino acids. The CDR3, as DNA: TGTGCCAGCAGCCGAGGGATGACAGGGGTGAACACTGAAGCTTTCTTT. Encoded protein: CASSRGMTGVNTEAFF.